The 12 T cell receptor beta chains reported below all come from one sample, sequenced in a study of blood T cell repertoires in COVID-19. Data came from immunoSEQ multiplex PCR; TCRdb stores just in-frame clones and leaves some out. The repertoire holds about 46,000 clones, with about 89% as singletons. The source material was peripheral blood. Every receptor here comes from a human donor in a cohort sampled during active COVID-19.

This chain links TRBV6-5 with TRBJ1-1; D ambiguous. This CDR3 is 13 amino acids long. The ends were cut back, 0 bases at V and 5 bases at J, with 7 bases in the middle. Germline V gene sequence: CDR1 MNHEY, CDR2 SVGAGI. CDR3 protein: CASSYSIQTEAFF. CDR3 bases: TGTGCCAGCAGTTACTCGATACAGACTGAAGCTTTCTTT.

This clone was counted once. This rearrangement joins TRBV6-1 to TRBJ2-7; 9 bases are shared with TRBD2. Trimming took 2 bases from V and 6 from J; bases not matched to a gene: 8. CDR3 length equals 15 residues. From germline, CDR1 is MNHNS and CDR2 SASEGT. CDR3 amino acids: CASSESTSGLLEQYF. DNA for the CDR3: TGTGCCAGCAGTGAAAGCACTAGCGGGCTACTCGAGCAGTACTTC.

The V and J genes are TRBV5-1 and TRBJ2-1, with 11 nucleotides matching TRBD2. Looked up from germline, CDR1 is SGHRS and CDR2 is YFSETQ. V shed 4 bases, J shed 9 bases, and the junction held 24 bases outside the gene matches. The CDR3 runs to 20 residues. The CDR3 here is CASSPGSLANVLAGVLEQFF. DNA of the CDR3: TGCGCCAGCAGCCCTGGGTCATTAGCCAACGTACTAGCGGGAGTCCTTGAGCAGTTCTTC.

V usage is TRBV5-1 and J usage is TRBJ2-1; 11 bases are shared with TRBD2. Germline CDR1 and CDR2: SGHRS and YFSETQ. The V gene end was trimmed by 4 bases and the J gene end by 15 bases; junction bases not matched to a gene: 15. The CDR3 sequence is 15 residues long. The DNA of the CDR3 is TGCGCCAGCAGCCCCGGGACTAGCGGTTACAATGAGGGGTTCTTC. Protein: CASSPGTSGYNEGFF.

This rearrangement joins TRBV7-2 to TRBJ2-7, with a possible D match to TRBD2 (9 bases). V was trimmed by 5 bases and J by 7 bases, leaving 18 bases between them. Germline CDR1 is SGHTA and CDR2 is FQGNSA. This CDR3 has 14 residues. CDR3 nucleotides: TGTGCCAGCAGCCAGGGGGCGGGGGGGCGGGAGCAGTACTTC. Translated, it gives CASSQGAGGREQYF.

The V and J genes are TRBV29-1 and TRBJ1-1; D gene uncertain. The CDR3 length is 12 residues. Deletions cut 5 bases from V and 6 bases from J, with 13 bases between. CDR1 SQVTM and CDR2 ANQGSEA come from the germline V gene. CDR3 in amino acids: CSVHVRGPEAFF. CDR3 in DNA: TGCAGCGTTCACGTCCGCGGCCCTGAAGCTTTCTTT.

V is TRBV11-2 and J is TRBJ2-3; the D gene is possibly TRBD1 (6 bases). This CDR3 has 14 residues. V was pared by 3 bases and J by 4 bases, with 11 bases between. CDR1 and CDR2 from the germline V gene are SGHAT and FQNNGV. CDR3 in amino acids: CASSFGQPPDTQYF. The CDR3 region has the DNA TGTGCCAGCAGCTTCGGACAGCCTCCAGATACGCAGTATTTT.

The rearrangement links TRBV10-3 to TRBJ2-7; 10 bases are a match to TRBD2. Trimming took 2 bases from V and 3 from J; bases not matched to a gene: 4. The CDR3 extends over 15 amino acids. Looked up from germline, CDR1 is ENHRY and CDR2 is SYGVKD. Written as DNA, the CDR3 is TGTGCCATCAGTGAGAGGTCTAGCGGGGGCTACGAGCAGTACTTC. Its protein product is CAISERSSGGYEQYF.

This clone was counted once. The V gene is TRBV29-1, the J gene TRBJ2-2, with TRBD2 as a possible D gene (7 bases). V lost 3 bases to trimming and J lost 1 base, with 9 bases between them. Germline V CDR1 and CDR2: SQVTM, ANQGSEA. The CDR3 runs to 14 residues. CDR3 loop: CSVEGGLNTGELFF. CDR3 DNA sequence: TGCAGCGTTGAGGGGGGGCTGAACACCGGGGAGCTGTTTTTT.

The J gene is TRBJ2-7, the V gene TRBV11-2, with D uncertain. V gave up 1 base and J gave up 1 base, with 8 bases separating them. The germline V gene has CDR1 SGHAT and CDR2 FQNNGV. This CDR3 has 14 amino acids. CDR3 nucleotide sequence: TGTGCCAGCAGCTTAGTGCTAGGTTCCTACGAGCAGTACTTC. Encoded protein: CASSLVLGSYEQYF.

The rearrangement links TRBV7-2 to TRBJ2-7; a possible D gene is TRBD1 (6 bases). From germline, CDR1 is SGHTA and CDR2 FQGNSA. This CDR3 comprises 14 residues. V lost 5 bases to trimming and J lost 4 bases, with 15 bases between them. In DNA form, the CDR3 reads TGTGCCAGCAGCCTGACGGACAGCACTTACGAGCAGTACTTC. Its translation is CASSLTDSTYEQYF.

V is TRBV4-2 and J is TRBJ2-7; 11 bases agree with TRBD2. CDR3 length: 17 residues. Germline assignment: CDR1 LGHNA and CDR2 YNFKEQ. The V gene end was trimmed by 1 base and the J gene end by 1 base; junction bases not matched to a gene: 6. The CDR3 protein is CASSQATSGGSSYEQYF. The CDR3 DNA sequence: TGTGCCAGCAGCCAAGCCACTAGCGGGGGCTCTTCCTACGAGCAGTACTTC.